The next 21 T cell receptor beta chains were all read from a single sample in a study of T cell responses to AZD1222 COVID-19 vaccine. Here immunoSEQ multiplex PCR was the method, and the copy in TCRdb shows in-frame clones only, minus some. The profile shows some 150,000 clones, about 90% of them singletons. This specimen consisted of peripheral blood, obtained on day 0 of AZD1222 vaccination. These receptors originate from an adult in good health.

This clone was counted many times. The CDR3 DNA reads TGTGCCAGCGGGAATGAAAAACTGTTTTTT. This encodes CASGNEKLFF. The chain joins TRBV27 to TRBJ1-4, with D hard to call. Trimming took 8 bases from V and 5 from J, leaving 3 bases between them. In germline, CDR1 is MNHEY, CDR2 SMNVEV (reference sequence). The length of the CDR3 is 10 residues.

The rearrangement uses TRBV6-2 or TRBV6-3 and TRBJ2-2; no firm D call. V was clipped by 0 bases and J by 7 bases, with 12 bases between them. The CDR3 runs to 15 residues. Germline CDR1 reads MNHEY; CDR2 reads SVGEGT. CDR3 bases: TGTGCCAGCAGTTACTCTCTTGAAGGCGGCGGGGAGCTGTTTTTT. Amino acids: CASSYSLEGGGELFF.

This clone was counted a single time. This rearrangement joins TRBV29-1 to TRBJ1-1; D not certain. V lost 7 bases to trimming and J lost 2 bases, with 14 bases between them. Germline CDR1 SQVTM, CDR2 ANQGSEA. The CDR3 runs 13 residues. This CDR3 is CSAAGQHNTEAFF. CDR3 in DNA: TGCAGCGCGGCCGGGCAGCACAACACTGAAGCTTTCTTT.

This chain connects TRBV5-4 to TRBJ1-4; D might be TRBD1 (5 bases). This CDR3 is built from 17 residues. Germline V gives CDR1 SGHNT, CDR2 YYREEE (reference sequence). V lost 1 base and J lost 8, with 21 bases in between. The CDR3: CASSLKRPGPGWEKLFF. CDR3 sequence (DNA): TGTGCCAGCAGCTTGAAACGACCGGGCCCAGGGTGGGAAAAACTGTTTTTT.

V usage is TRBV6-6 and J usage is TRBJ1-1; D unclear. The CDR3 is 13 amino acids. Trimming took off 5 bases at V and 1 base at J, with 8 bases between the two ends. Per germline, CDR1 MNHNY and CDR2 SVGAGI (reference sequence). CDR3 nucleotides: TGTGCCAGCAGTCCGGACCCGAACACTGAAGCTTTCTTT. Its protein is CASSPDPNTEAFF.

The gene calls are TRBV5-6 and TRBJ2-1, with D perhaps matching TRBD2 (5 bases). Germline V lookup: CDR1 SGHDT, CDR2 YYEEEE. The CDR3 extends over 16 amino acids. V gave up 7 bases and J gave up 0 bases, with 17 bases separating them. The CDR3 DNA reads as TGTGCCAGCTCAAAAGGAGACTACTACTCCTACAATGAGCAGTTCTTC. Translating gives CASSKGDYYSYNEQFF.

The CDR3 bases are TGTGCCAGCAGTTACACACCTGATGGAAGGGGAGGCTACACCTTC. This codes for CASSYTPDGRGGYTF. This chain uses TRBV6-9 with TRBJ1-2; TRBD1 might be the D (5 bases). With 3 bases removed from V and 8 bases from J, the gap between germline ends came to 19 bases. CDR1 and CDR2 (germline): MNHGY, SVAAGI. The length of the CDR3 is 15 residues.

This clone showed up just a few times. The CDR3 sequence is CASSEWSGGSYNEQFF. For the CDR3, the DNA is TGTGCCAGCAGTGAATGGTCGGGAGGCTCCTACAATGAGCAGTTCTTC. The rearrangement joins TRBV25-1 to TRBJ2-1; 7 bases fit TRBD2. The CDR3 contains 16 residues. Germline CDR1 MGHDK, CDR2 SYGVNS. The V and J ends lost 1 base and 0 bases, in that order; junction bases with no gene match: 3.

This clone was picked up a small number of times. V usage is TRBV6-2 or TRBV6-3 and J usage is TRBJ1-1; D is ambiguous. Trimming left V 0 bases short and J 1 base short, with 3 bases between. This CDR3 is built from 13 residues. Looked up from germline, CDR1 is MNHEY and CDR2 is SVGEGT. The CDR3 DNA follows: TGTGCCAGCAGTTACTCAGAGAACACTGAAGCTTTCTTT. Its protein product is CASSYSENTEAFF.

The chain couples TRBV5-6 to TRBJ1-6; possibly TRBD1 for D (6 bases). Looked up from germline, CDR1 is SGHDT and CDR2 is YYEEEE. Trimming cost V 3 bases and J 6 bases, with 13 bases left between them. The length of the CDR3 is 15 residues. DNA of the CDR3: TGTGCCAGCAGCTCAAACAGGGTCCCTAATTCACCCCTCCACTTT. Translating it yields CASSSNRVPNSPLHF.

This clone was recorded a few times. The V call is TRBV28, the J call TRBJ2-7; D remains unclear. CDR3 length equals 14 residues. CDR1 MDHEN and CDR2 SYDVKM come from the germline V gene. V was clipped by 3 bases and J by 0 bases, with 9 bases between them. The chain's CDR3 is CASSLNQVSYEQYF. The CDR3 nucleotides are TGTGCCAGCAGTTTGAACCAAGTCTCCTACGAGCAGTACTTC.

This clone was seen only once. This sequence joins TRBV27 and TRBJ2-1; 7 nucleotides agree with TRBD2. This CDR3 comprises 14 residues. J gave up 5 bases and V 5 bases, and 6 bases lay outside the gene matches. CDR1 MNHEY and CDR2 SMNVEV come from the germline V gene (reference sequence). The CDR3 region has the DNA TGTGCCAGCAGTCGGGACTACGGGAACAATGAGCAGTTCTTC. Protein: CASSRDYGNNEQFF.

The CDR3 here is CASSLQGRATNEKLFF. DNA of the CDR3: TGTGCCAGCAGCTTACAGGGACGAGCAACTAATGAAAAACTGTTTTTT. The chain uses TRBV7-2 and TRBJ1-4; TRBD1 is a possible D gene (5 bases). The length of the CDR3 is 16 residues. Germline V gene sequence: CDR1 SGHTA, CDR2 FQGNSA. Trimming removed 2 bases at V and 0 bases at J, with 10 bases between. The whole variable domain, filled in from reference TRBV7-2 and TRBJ1-4, reads GAGVSQSPSNKVTEKGKDVELRCDPISGHTALYWYRQSLGQGLEFLIYFQGNSAPDKSGLPSDRFSAERTGGSVSTLTIQRTQQEDSAVYLCASSLQGRATNEKLFFGSGTQLSVL.

The J gene is TRBJ1-5, the V gene TRBV30, with 9 bases fitting TRBD1. V dropped 7 bases and J dropped 6; count of bases not matched to a gene: 10. Looked up from germline, CDR1 is GTSNPN and CDR2 is SVGIG (reference sequence). The CDR3 sequence is 14 residues long. The CDR3 spells CALSSGTGSQPQHF. The CDR3 nucleotides are TGTGCCTTATCCTCCGGGACAGGGAGTCAGCCCCAGCATTTT.

This chain links TRBV28 with TRBJ1-5; the match to TRBD1 covers 8 bases. This CDR3 region has 14 residues. Germline lookup yields CDR1 MDHEN and CDR2 SYDVKM. Germline trimming cut 7 bases from V and 3 bases from J; bases unmatched to any gene: 5. The CDR3 sequence: CASMPGQVNQPQHF. The CDR3 DNA follows: TGTGCCAGCATGCCGGGACAGGTCAATCAGCCCCAGCATTTT. Together with reference TRBV28 and TRBJ1-5, the CDR3 gives the full variable domain: DVKVTQSSRYLVKRTGEKVFLECVQDMDHENMFWYRQDPGLGLRLIYFSYDVKMKEKGDIPEGYSVSREKKERFSLILESASTNQTSMYLCASMPGQVNQPQHFGDGTRLSIL.

This rearrangement joins TRBV27 to TRBJ1-6; no firm D call. V was cut by 5 bases and J by 9 bases, with 14 bases left in between. The CDR3 runs to 14 residues. From germline, CDR1 is MNHEY and CDR2 SMNVEV (reference sequence). CDR3 in amino acids: CASSRGFEGSPLHF. As DNA, the CDR3 is TGTGCCAGCAGTCGGGGTTTTGAAGGTTCACCCCTCCACTTT.

The chain combines TRBV29-1 with TRBJ2-7; D is unclear. Trimming took off 2 bases at V and 0 bases at J, with 5 bases between the two ends. The CDR3 contains 12 residues. The germline gives CDR1 SQVTM, CDR2 ANQGSEA. In DNA, the CDR3 is TGCAGCGTTGAAACGGGCTCCTACGAGCAGTACTTC. This encodes CSVETGSYEQYF.

The chain uses TRBV7-9 and TRBJ2-3; 9 bases line up with TRBD1. The ends lost 5 bases at V and 1 base at J; junction bases unmatched: 4. The CDR3 loop spans 15 amino acids. The germline V gene encodes CDR1 SEHNR and CDR2 FQNEAQ (reference sequence). CDR3 in DNA: TGTGCCAGCAGCAGACGGACAGGGGGCACAGATACGCAGTATTTT. Protein: CASSRRTGGTDTQYF.

This chain uses TRBV6-2 or TRBV6-3 with TRBJ1-6; D may be TRBD1 (6 bases). Trimming pared 5 bases from V and 5 bases from J, leaving 13 bases between. The CDR3 extends over 15 amino acids. The germline V gene has CDR1 MNHEY and CDR2 SVGEGT. The CDR3 DNA reads TGTGCCAGCAGTGCCTACAGGGTGGATAATTCACCCCTCCACTTT. Its translation is CASSAYRVDNSPLHF.

The rearrangement uses TRBV9 and TRBJ2-3; no clear D. Germline assignment: CDR1 SGDLS and CDR2 YYNGEE. CDR3 length: 14 residues. Trimming removed 1 base at V and 5 bases at J, with 11 bases between. CDR3 sequence: CASSVRSSLDTQYF. CDR3 nucleotide sequence: TGTGCCAGCAGCGTACGTAGCTCTCTAGATACGCAGTATTTT.

Here the CDR3 reads CASSPPQGLMGEQYF. In nucleotides, the CDR3 is TGTGCCAGCTCACCACCGCAGGGTCTTATGGGCGAGCAGTACTTC. The chain has TRBV18 and TRBJ2-7; D may be TRBD1 (5 bases). This CDR3 contains 15 residues. The V gene's germline CDR1 is KGHSH and CDR2 LQKENI. Trimming stripped 0 bases from V and 6 bases from J, with 15 bases between.